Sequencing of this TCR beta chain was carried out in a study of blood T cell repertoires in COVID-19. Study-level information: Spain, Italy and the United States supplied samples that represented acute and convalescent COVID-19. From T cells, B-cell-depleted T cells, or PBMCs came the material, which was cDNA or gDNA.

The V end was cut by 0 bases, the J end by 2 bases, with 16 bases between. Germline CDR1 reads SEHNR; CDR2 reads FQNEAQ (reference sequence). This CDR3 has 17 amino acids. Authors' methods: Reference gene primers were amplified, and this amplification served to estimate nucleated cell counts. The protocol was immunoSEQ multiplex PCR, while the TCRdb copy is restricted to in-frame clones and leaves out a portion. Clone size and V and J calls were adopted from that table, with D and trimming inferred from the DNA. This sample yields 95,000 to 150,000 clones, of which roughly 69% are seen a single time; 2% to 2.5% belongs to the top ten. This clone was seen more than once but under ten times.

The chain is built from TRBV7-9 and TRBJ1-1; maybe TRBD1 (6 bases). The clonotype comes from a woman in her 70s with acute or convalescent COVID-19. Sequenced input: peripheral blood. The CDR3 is CASSLAQGLGVNTEAFF. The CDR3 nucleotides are TGTGCCAGCAGCTTAGCGCAGGGGTTAGGGGTTAACACTGAAGCTTTCTTT.